A single T cell receptor (beta chain) is shown here with its context. This CDR3 region has 16 residues. The V and J ends lost 1 base and 0 bases respectively, with 13 bases between them. Germline V gene sequence: CDR1 KGHSH, CDR2 LQKENI. These data come from a study of blood T cell repertoires in COVID-19. Overall study context: Samples came from the United States, Italy and Spain, spanning acute and convalescent COVID-19.

This table comes from immunoSEQ multiplex PCR, and its TCRdb copy is limited to in-frame clones, with some not included. The top ten hold under 3% of the sample, which has some 360,000 clones, about 87% seen once. The chain employs TRBV18 and TRBJ2-7, with a possible D match to TRBD2 (5 bases). The sequencing sample was made of peripheral blood. This TCR was recovered from a woman aged 60-75 years with COVID-19, enrolled during active disease. Here the CDR3 reads CASSPRTGSPSYEQYF. CDR3 coding DNA: TGTGCCAGCTCACCACGGACGGGATCTCCCTCCTACGAGCAGTACTTC.